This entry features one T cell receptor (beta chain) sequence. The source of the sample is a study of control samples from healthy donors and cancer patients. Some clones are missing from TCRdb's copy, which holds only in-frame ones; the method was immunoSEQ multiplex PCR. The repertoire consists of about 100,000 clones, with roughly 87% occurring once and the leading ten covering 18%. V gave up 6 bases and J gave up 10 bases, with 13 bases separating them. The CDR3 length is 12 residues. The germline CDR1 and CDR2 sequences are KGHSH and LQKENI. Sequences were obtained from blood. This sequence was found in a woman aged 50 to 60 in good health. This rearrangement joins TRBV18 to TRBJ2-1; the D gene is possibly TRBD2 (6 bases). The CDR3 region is CASSPTRKEQFF. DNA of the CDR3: TGTGCCAGCTCGCCGACTAGAAAGGAGCAGTTCTTC.